This T cell receptor beta chain originates from a study of blood T cell repertoires in COVID-19. As for the study in general: Acute and convalescent COVID-19 specimens originated in the United States, Italy and Spain. Nucleic acid was either cDNA or gDNA, and it came from T cells, B-cell-depleted T cells, or PBMCs.

A single count supports this clone. Authors' analysis steps: Reference gene primer amplification gave nucleated cell count estimates. Here immunoSEQ multiplex PCR was the method, and the copy in TCRdb shows in-frame clones only, minus some. The V and J calls and the clone size are those of that table, but D and trimming were determined from the DNA. The profile covers some 210,000 clones, with around 84% appearing a single time and approximately 19% taken by the ten largest. Trimming removed 7 bases from V and 2 bases from J, with 4 bases in between. Germline lookup yields CDR1 MNHEY and CDR2 SMNVEV (reference sequence). The CDR3 consists of 11 residues.

Sequenced material: peripheral blood. The rearrangement links TRBV27 to TRBJ2-3; unclear D gene. The TCR was taken from a human donor in a cohort sampled during active COVID-19. CDR3 in amino acids: CASTNTDTQYF. The CDR3 coding sequence is TGTGCCAGCACCAACACAGATACGCAGTATTTT.